One sample yielded the 7 T cell receptor beta chains listed below, sequenced in a study of tumor and adjacent non-tumor tissue in lung cancer. Three rounds of nested PCR, following a modified ARM-PCR protocol, produced the TCRbeta library. TCRdb re-called the multiplex PCR reads with MiXCR, one entry per CDR3 protein. The data show about 110,000 distinct CDR3 sequences, with 60% to 80% seen just once and 15% to 20% held by the top ten. This sample's RNA came from whole unsorted tissue. The normal lung tissue was taken more than 3 cm from the tumor edge. Sequencing input: distant non-tumor lung tissue. These receptors originate from a man aged 60-69 years with non-small cell lung cancer.

This clonotype was observed at least ten times. The CDR3 sequence is CASRISSGANVLTF. The CDR3 nucleotides read TGTGCCAGCAGGATTAGCTCTGGGGCCAACGTCCTGACTTTC. This chain links TRBV27 with TRBJ2-6; D call uncertain. Germline-derived CDR1 and CDR2 are MNHEY and SMNVEV (reference sequence). The CDR3 spans 14 residues. V was cut by 6 bases and J by 0 bases, with 6 bases left in between.

The chain couples TRBV19 to TRBJ2-1; D may be TRBD2 (6 bases). V was pared by 6 bases and J by 16 bases, with 28 bases between. The germline CDR1 and CDR2 sequences are LNHDA and SQIVND (reference sequence). The CDR3 is made up of 15 amino acids. The chain's CDR3 is CASRRDWRSYNGQFF. CDR3 bases: TGTGCCAGTAGGCGGGACTGGCGGTCCTACAATGGGCAATTCTTC.

The chain combines TRBV30 with TRBJ2-1; either TRBD1 or TRBD2 may supply D (6 bases each). Trimming cost V 7 bases and J 7 bases, with 20 bases left between them. The V gene's germline CDR1 is GTSNPN and CDR2 SVGIG (reference sequence). The CDR3 is 14 amino acids. CDR3 bases: TGTGCCTTGAAGGGGGGAGTGAGGGGGAATGAGCAGTTCTTC. Its translation is CALKGGVRGNEQFF.

In the case of this clonotype: Germline and junction disagree at one end, which may indicate a read error. The V and J genes are TRBV4-1 and TRBJ2-3; D remains unclear. This CDR3 contains 13 residues. Per germline, CDR1 MGHRA and CDR2 YSYEKL. CDR3 region: CASSQVGLDRQYF. The CDR3 DNA reads as TGCGCCAGCAGCCAAGTGGGTTTGGATAGGCAGTATTTC.

As for this clonotype: One end of the junction varies from germline; a read error may be responsible. The chain links TRBV4-3 to TRBJ2-1; unclear D gene. This CDR3 is built from 18 residues. CDR1 LGHNA and CDR2 YSLEER come from the germline V gene. In DNA form, the CDR3 reads TGTGCCAGCAGCCAAGATTTGGCGGTCGGCAGCTCCTACAACGAGCTGTTCTTC. Amino acids: CASSQDLAVGSSYNELFF.

This clonotype was counted ten times or more. The chain joins TRBV6-1 to TRBJ2-7, with TRBD1 as a possible D gene (6 bases). V was clipped by 2 bases and J by 2 bases, with 13 bases between them. In germline, CDR1 is MNHNS, CDR2 SASEGT. This CDR3 region has 15 residues. CDR3 bases: TGTGCCAGCAGTGAAAATCCAGGGGCCACCTACGAGCAGTACTTC. It encodes CASSENPGATYEQYF.

Of note for this clonotype: A much larger clonotype is one base distant, so this may be a read error. Since the CDR3 does not end with the conserved phenylalanine or tryptophan, this likely comes from a read error. This chain connects TRBV11-2 to TRBJ2-1, with D possibly matching TRBD2 (5 bases). CDR1 and CDR2 from the germline V gene are SGHAT and FQNNGV. V lost 0 bases to trimming and J lost 10 bases, with 13 bases between them. CDR3 length: 14 residues. The CDR3 loop reads CASSLEGLAGEQFL. DNA of the CDR3: TGTGCCAGCAGCTTAGAGGGTCTAGCAGGCGAGCAGTTCTTA.